The 9 T cell receptor beta chains given below trace back to one sample, sequenced in a study of T cells after yellow fever vaccination. MiXCR, applied by TCRdb to the 5' RACE reads, yields one record per CDR3 protein. The sample has approximately 340,000 distinct CDR3 sequences; 7.5% to 9% are singletons. The sequencing used PBMCs, collected on the day of the first yellow fever vaccination. The source is a man younger than 35 who received the YFV17D yellow fever vaccine.

This clonotype was seen a few times. The chain joins TRBV29-1 to TRBJ2-5; 7 bases map to TRBD1. CDR3 length: 11 amino acids. V dropped 7 bases and J dropped 3; count of bases not matched to a gene: 2. The germline V gene has CDR1 SQVTM and CDR2 ANQGSEA. CDR3 nucleotides: TGCAGCGCAACAGGGGAAGAGACCCAGTACTTC. Translation gives CSATGEETQYF.

This clonotype was counted between two and nine times. This sequence joins TRBV5-1 and TRBJ2-3; D call uncertain. The CDR3 has 16 amino acids. Trimming took off 4 bases at V and 0 bases at J, with 15 bases between the two ends. Germline V gene sequence: CDR1 SGHRS, CDR2 YFSETQ. CDR3 nucleotides: TGCGCCAGCAGCCCGGGCGGCGGACCCAGCACAGATACGCAGTATTTT. Residues: CASSPGGGPSTDTQYF.

The chain recombines TRBV2 with TRBJ2-1; the D is unclear. The CDR3 extends over 12 amino acids. Germline V gives CDR1 SNHLY, CDR2 FYNNEI. V gave up 8 bases and J gave up 10 bases, with 15 bases separating them. The DNA of the CDR3 is TGTGCCAGCGTCGCCGATAACGTAGAGCAGTTCTTC. Protein: CASVADNVEQFF.

Only a few counts were recorded for this clonotype. The rearrangement uses TRBV7-2 and TRBJ2-5; the D gene could be TRBD1 or TRBD2 (5 bases each). The CDR3 has 15 residues. The V and J ends lost 0 bases and 5 bases respectively, with 13 bases between them. Germline-derived CDR1 and CDR2 are SGHTA and FQGNSA. The CDR3 region is CASSLARWDGETQYF. CDR3 bases: TGTGCCAGCAGCTTAGCGAGGTGGGACGGGGAGACCCAGTACTTC.

There are a few counts of this clonotype. The rearrangement uses TRBV27 and TRBJ1-4; a possible D gene is TRBD1 (5 bases). The V gene lost 5 bases and the J gene lost 7 bases, with 17 bases spanning the gap. The V gene's germline CDR1 is MNHEY and CDR2 SMNVEV (reference sequence). The CDR3 has 15 amino acids. For the CDR3, the DNA is TGTGCCAGCAGTCCCACAGGTCTGAGAACTGAAAAACTGTTTTTT. It yields the protein CASSPTGLRTEKLFF.

This clonotype was observed a few times. J is TRBJ1-5 and V is TRBV7-2, with D unclear. The germline V gene encodes CDR1 SGHTA and CDR2 FQGNSA. The CDR3 sequence is 13 residues long. Trimming took 5 bases from V and 6 from J, leaving 11 bases between them. The CDR3 region is CASSRENGQPQHF. The CDR3 DNA sequence: TGTGCCAGCAGCAGGGAAAACGGTCAGCCCCAGCATTTT.

This clonotype was counted between two and nine times. This sequence joins TRBV2 and TRBJ2-3, with unresolved D. Trimming cost V 6 bases and J 7 bases, with 14 bases left between them. Germline CDR1 reads SNHLY; CDR2 reads FYNNEI. This CDR3 has 13 residues. CDR3 loop: CASRTDGVYTQYF. In nucleotides, the CDR3 is TGTGCCAGCAGGACCGACGGAGTTTATACGCAGTATTTT.

This chain joins TRBV7-8 and TRBJ2-1, with TRBD2 as a possible D gene (5 bases). This CDR3 region has 16 residues. The ends were cut back, 1 base at V and 4 bases at J, with 14 bases in the middle. Germline V gene sequence: CDR1 SGHVS, CDR2 FQNEAQ. CDR3 DNA: TGTGCCAGCAGCTTAGGTCGGGGTCTAGAGTACAATGAGCAGTTCTTC. Translated, it gives CASSLGRGLEYNEQFF.

This clonotype showed up many times. The chain has TRBV7-8 and TRBJ2-1, with TRBD2 identical over 8 bases. The junction had 8 bases not matched to a gene; V was cut back by 3 bases and J by 7 bases. Germline V lookup: CDR1 SGHVS, CDR2 FQNEAQ. This CDR3 comprises 15 residues. The CDR3 DNA reads TGTGCCAGCAGCTTGGTTAGCGGGGTAGTAAATGAGCAGTTCTTC. Translation: CASSLVSGVVNEQFF.